This entry describes one TCR beta chain. Its antigen is still unknown. Sequencing was performed with immunoSEQ multiplex PCR; in TCRdb, only in-frame clones are kept and a portion is missing. This table has around 63,000 clones, over 75% appearing once. This entry is derived from a study of OX40 agonist ivuxolimab in advanced cancers. Study in general: Ivuxolimab, an antibody acting as an agonist of OX40 (CD134), was used to treat patients. Patients got intravenous ivuxolimab at 0.01 to 10 mg/kg every 2 weeks. Overall study findings and caveats: Dosing at 0.1 to 3.0 mg/kg was accompanied by clonal expansion of CD4+ and CD8+ blood T cells by week 6.

Germline V gene lookup returns CDR1 MGHRA and CDR2 YSYEKL. V shed 1 base, J shed 3 bases, and the junction held 2 bases outside the gene matches. The CDR3 consists of 15 residues. Autoimmune disease history or systemic immunosuppression was exclusionary. This chain connects TRBV4-1 to TRBJ1-4; 7 bases agree with TRBD1. The TCR sequence derives from an adult with an advanced solid tumor such as melanoma, head and neck, liver or kidney cancer. The sample in question was CD4+ or CD8+ T cells sorted from blood, obtained in a trial of the OX40 agonist ivuxolimab. The CDR3 DNA is TGCGCCAGCAGCCAAGTAGGGACAGCTAATGAAAAACTGTTTTTT. This codes for CASSQVGTANEKLFF.